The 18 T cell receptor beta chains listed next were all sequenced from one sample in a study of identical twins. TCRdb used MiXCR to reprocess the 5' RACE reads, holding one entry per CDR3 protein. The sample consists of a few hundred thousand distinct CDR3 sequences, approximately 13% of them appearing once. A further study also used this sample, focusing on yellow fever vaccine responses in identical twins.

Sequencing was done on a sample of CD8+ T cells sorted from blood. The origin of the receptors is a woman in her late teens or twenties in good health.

CDR3 region: CASSPDREDTQYF. CDR3 nucleotides: TGTGCCAGCAGCCCCGACAGGGAGGATACGCAGTATTTT. The chain has TRBV7-9 and TRBJ2-3; 7 bases are shared with TRBD1. Unmatched junction bases numbered 5, after V lost 5 bases and J lost 6 bases. The CDR3 length is 13 residues. Germline CDR1 SEHNR, CDR2 FQNEAQ (reference sequence).

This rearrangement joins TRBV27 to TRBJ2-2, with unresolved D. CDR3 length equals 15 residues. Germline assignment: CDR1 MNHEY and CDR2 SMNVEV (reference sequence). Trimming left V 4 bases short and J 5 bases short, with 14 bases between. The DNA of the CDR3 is TGTGCCAGCAGTTCCCGGGTCTTAGGGACCGGGGAGCTGTTTTTT. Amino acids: CASSSRVLGTGELFF.

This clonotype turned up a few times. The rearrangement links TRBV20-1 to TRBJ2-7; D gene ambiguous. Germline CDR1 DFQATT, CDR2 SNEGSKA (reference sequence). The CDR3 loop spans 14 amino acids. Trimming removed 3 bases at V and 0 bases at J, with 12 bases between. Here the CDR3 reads CSARPLGSSYEQYV. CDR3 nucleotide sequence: TGCAGTGCTAGGCCCCTTGGTTCCTCCTACGAGCAGTACGTC.

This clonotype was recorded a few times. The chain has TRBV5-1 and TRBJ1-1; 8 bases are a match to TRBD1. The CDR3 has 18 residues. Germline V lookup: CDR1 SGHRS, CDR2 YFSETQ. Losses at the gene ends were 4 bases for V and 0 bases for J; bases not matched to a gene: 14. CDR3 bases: TGCGCCAGCAGCCCTAAAGACAGGGGAAGAATATTGAACACTGAAGCTTTCTTT. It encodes CASSPKDRGRILNTEAFF.

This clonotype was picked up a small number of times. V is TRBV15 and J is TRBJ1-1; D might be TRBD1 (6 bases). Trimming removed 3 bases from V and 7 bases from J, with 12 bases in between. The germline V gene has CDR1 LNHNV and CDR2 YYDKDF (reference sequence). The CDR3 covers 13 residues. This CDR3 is CATSRDTGNEAFF. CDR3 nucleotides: TGTGCCACCAGCAGGGACACAGGGAATGAAGCTTTCTTT.

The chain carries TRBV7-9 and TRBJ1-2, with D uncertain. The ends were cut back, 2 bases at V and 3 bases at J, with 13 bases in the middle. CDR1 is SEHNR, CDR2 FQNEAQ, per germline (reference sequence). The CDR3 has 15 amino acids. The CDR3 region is CASSLSPAEYYGYTF. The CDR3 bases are TGTGCCAGCAGCTTATCCCCAGCTGAATACTATGGCTACACCTTC.

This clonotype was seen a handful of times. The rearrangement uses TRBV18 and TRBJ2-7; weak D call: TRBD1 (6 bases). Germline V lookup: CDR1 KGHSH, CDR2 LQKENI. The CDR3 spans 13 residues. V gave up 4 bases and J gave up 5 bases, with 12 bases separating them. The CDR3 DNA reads TGTGCCAGCTCACTAAACGACAGGAACGAGCAGTACGTC. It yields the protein CASSLNDRNEQYV.

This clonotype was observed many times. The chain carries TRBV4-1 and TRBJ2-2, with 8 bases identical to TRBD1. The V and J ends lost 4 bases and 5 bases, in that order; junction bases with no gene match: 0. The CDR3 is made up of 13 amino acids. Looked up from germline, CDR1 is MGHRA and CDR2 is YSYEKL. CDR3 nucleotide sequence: TGCGCCAGCAGCCGGACAGGGACCGGGGAGCTGTTTTTT. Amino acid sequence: CASSRTGTGELFF.

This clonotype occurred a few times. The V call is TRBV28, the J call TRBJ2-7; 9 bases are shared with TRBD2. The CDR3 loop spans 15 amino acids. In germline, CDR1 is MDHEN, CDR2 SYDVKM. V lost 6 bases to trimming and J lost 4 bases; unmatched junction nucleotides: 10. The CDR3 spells CASRARGGLFYEQYV. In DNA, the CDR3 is TGTGCCAGCAGGGCGCGGGGGGGTTTGTTTTACGAGCAGTACGTC.

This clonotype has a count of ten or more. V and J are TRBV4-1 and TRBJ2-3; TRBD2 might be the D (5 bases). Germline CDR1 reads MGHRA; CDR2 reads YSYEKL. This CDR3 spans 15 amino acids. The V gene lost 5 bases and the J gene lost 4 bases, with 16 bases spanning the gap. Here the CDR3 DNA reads TGCGCCAGCAGCTCCCGTCAGAGGGCCGCAGATACGCAGTATTTT. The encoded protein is CASSSRQRAADTQYF.

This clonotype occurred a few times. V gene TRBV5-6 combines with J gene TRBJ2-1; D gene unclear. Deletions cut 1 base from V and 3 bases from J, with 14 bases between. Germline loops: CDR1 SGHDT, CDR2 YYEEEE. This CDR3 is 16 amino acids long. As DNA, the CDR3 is TGTGCCAGCAGCTTGCCCCGGGCCGACCTCTACAATGAGCAGTTCTTC. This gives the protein CASSLPRADLYNEQFF.

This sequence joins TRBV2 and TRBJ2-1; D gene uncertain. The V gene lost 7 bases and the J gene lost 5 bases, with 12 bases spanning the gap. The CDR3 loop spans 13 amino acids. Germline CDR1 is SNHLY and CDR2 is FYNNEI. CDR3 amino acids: CASTNRRDNEQFF. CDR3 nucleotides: TGTGCCAGCACGAACAGACGGGACAATGAGCAGTTCTTC.

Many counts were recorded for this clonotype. The CDR3 loop reads CASSLAPPGGGTDTQYF. The CDR3 nucleotides are TGTGCCAGCAGTTTGGCCCCCCCCGGGGGAGGTACAGATACGCAGTATTTT. V gene TRBV12-3 or TRBV12-4 combines with J gene TRBJ2-3; weak D call: TRBD2 (6 bases). Trimming shortened V by 3 bases and J by 3 bases, and 19 bases separated the two germline ends. This CDR3 is built from 17 residues.

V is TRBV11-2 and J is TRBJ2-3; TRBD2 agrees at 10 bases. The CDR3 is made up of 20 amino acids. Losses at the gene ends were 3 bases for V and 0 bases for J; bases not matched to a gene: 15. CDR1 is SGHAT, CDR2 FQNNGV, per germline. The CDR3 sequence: CASSLVWGSGGLSSTDTQYF. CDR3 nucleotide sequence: TGTGCCAGCAGCTTGGTATGGGGTAGCGGGGGGCTCTCTAGCACAGATACGCAGTATTTT. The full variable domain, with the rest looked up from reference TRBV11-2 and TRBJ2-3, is EAGVAQSPRYKIIEKRQSVAFWCNPISGHATLYWYQQILGQGPKLLIQFQNNGVVDDSQLPKDRFSAERLKGVDSTLKIQPAKLEDSAVYLCASSLVWGSGGLSSTDTQYFGPGTRLTVL.

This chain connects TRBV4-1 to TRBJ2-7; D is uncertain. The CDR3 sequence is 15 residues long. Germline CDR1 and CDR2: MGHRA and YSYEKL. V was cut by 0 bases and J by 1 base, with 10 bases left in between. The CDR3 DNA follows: TGCGCCAGCAGCCAAGAAGGGTTTCCATCCTACGAGCAGTACGTC. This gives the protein CASSQEGFPSYEQYV.

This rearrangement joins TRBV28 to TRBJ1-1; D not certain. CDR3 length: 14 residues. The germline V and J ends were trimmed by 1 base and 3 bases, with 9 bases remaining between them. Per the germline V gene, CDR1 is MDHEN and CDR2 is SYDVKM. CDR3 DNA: TGTGCCAGCAGTTTATCGTTCAGCGACACTGAAGCTTTCTTT. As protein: CASSLSFSDTEAFF.

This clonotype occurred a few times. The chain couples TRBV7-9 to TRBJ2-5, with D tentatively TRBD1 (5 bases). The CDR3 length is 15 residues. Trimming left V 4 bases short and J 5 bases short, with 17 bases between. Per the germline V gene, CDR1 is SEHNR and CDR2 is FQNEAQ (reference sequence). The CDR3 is CASSSGMVAGETQYF. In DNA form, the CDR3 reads TGTGCCAGCAGCTCCGGAATGGTGGCAGGGGAGACCCAGTACTTC.

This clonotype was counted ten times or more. CDR3 protein: CATSSGALDGYTF. CDR3 bases: TGCGCCACCTCATCGGGAGCCCTCGATGGCTACACCTTC. J is TRBJ1-2 and V is TRBV4-1, with no clear D. Germline CDR1 MGHRA, CDR2 YSYEKL. The CDR3 length is 13 residues. V was trimmed by 10 bases and J by 6 bases, leaving 18 bases between them.